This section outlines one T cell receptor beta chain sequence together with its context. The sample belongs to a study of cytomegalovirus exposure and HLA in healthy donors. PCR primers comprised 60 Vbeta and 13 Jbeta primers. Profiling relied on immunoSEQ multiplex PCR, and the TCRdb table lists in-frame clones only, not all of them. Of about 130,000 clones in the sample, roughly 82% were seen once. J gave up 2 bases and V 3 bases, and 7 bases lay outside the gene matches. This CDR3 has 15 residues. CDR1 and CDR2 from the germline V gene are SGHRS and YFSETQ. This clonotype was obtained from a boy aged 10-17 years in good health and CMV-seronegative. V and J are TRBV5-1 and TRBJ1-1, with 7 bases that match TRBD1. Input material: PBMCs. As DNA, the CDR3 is TGCGCCAGCAGCTCGTGGACAGGTCCCAACACTGAAGCTTTCTTT. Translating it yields CASSSWTGPNTEAFF. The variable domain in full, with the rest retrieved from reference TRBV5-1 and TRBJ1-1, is KAGVTQTPRYLIKTRGQQVTLSCSPISGHRSVSWYQQTPGQGLQFLFEYFSETQRNKGNFPGRFSGRQFSNSRSEMNVSTLELGDSALYLCASSSWTGPNTEAFFGQGTRLTVV.